A selection of T cell receptor beta chains follows, all from one sample in a study of blood T cell repertoires in COVID-19. The assay was immunoSEQ multiplex PCR, and TCRdb's table has in-frame clones only and misses some. The repertoire holds around 72,000 clones, 85% to 90% seen once, with approximately 10% in the top ten. Sequencing was carried out using peripheral blood. These receptors were obtained from a man aged 70-80 years with active or convalescent COVID-19. Each CDR3 is given with its conserved first and last residue. The order of the fields is clone size, V gene, D gene, J gene, CDR3 DNA, CDR3 protein. The D gene is left open where the match is weak. Not every row has a clone size; where given, it reads once, few, many or a size class.

abundance: NA
v_gene: TRBV27
d_gene: TRBD1
j_gene: TRBJ1-6
CDR3nt: TGTGCCAGCAGTACTCTTCGACAGGGGAAAGCTTTACCCCTCCACTTT
CDR3aa: CASSTLRQGKALPLHF

abundance: NA
v_gene: TRBV30
d_gene: TRBD2
j_gene: TRBJ2-5
CDR3nt: TGTGCCTGGAGGGGCGGACTAGCGGTACAAGAGACCCAGTACTTC
CDR3aa: CAWRGGLAVQETQYF

abundance: NA
v_gene: TRBV28
d_gene: NA
j_gene: TRBJ1-1
CDR3nt: TGTGCCAGCAGTTCCCAGGGGCTTGAAGCTTTCTTT
CDR3aa: CASSSQGLEAFF

abundance: NA
v_gene: TRBV4-1
d_gene: NA
j_gene: TRBJ2-7
CDR3nt: TGCGCCAGCAGCCAAGATCAGGGACAAGTCTACGAGCAGTACTTC
CDR3aa: CASSQDQGQVYEQYF

abundance: NA
v_gene: TRBV7-9
d_gene: NA
j_gene: TRBJ2-1
CDR3nt: TGTGCCAGCAGCTTAGCTACTGGCGGCCGGGAGTTCTTC
CDR3aa: CASSLATGGREFF

abundance: NA
v_gene: TRBV18
d_gene: TRBD2
j_gene: TRBJ2-7
CDR3nt: TGTGCCAGCTCACCGGGACTAGATGGCTACGAGCAGTACTTC
CDR3aa: CASSPGLDGYEQYF

abundance: NA
v_gene: TRBV7-9
d_gene: TRBD2
j_gene: TRBJ2-2
CDR3nt: TGTGCCAGCAGTTTAAGCGGGATCACCGGGGAGCTGTTTTTT
CDR3aa: CASSLSGITGELFF

abundance: NA
v_gene: TRBV14
d_gene: TRBD2
j_gene: TRBJ2-7
CDR3nt: TGTGCCAGCAGCCTACGAATGGGGGGGATCGGCGAGCAGTACTTC
CDR3aa: CASSLRMGGIGEQYF

abundance: NA
v_gene: TRBV30
d_gene: NA
j_gene: TRBJ1-1
CDR3nt: TGTGCCTGGAGGGGCTTTACAACTGAAGCTTTCTTT
CDR3aa: CAWRGFTTEAFF

abundance: NA
v_gene: TRBV27
d_gene: TRBD1
j_gene: TRBJ2-5
CDR3nt: TGTGCCAGCAGTGCCAAGGGACAGCTGCTCCAAGAGACCCAGTACTTC
CDR3aa: CASSAKGQLLQETQYF

abundance: NA
v_gene: TRBV9
d_gene: TRBD2
j_gene: TRBJ2-5
CDR3nt: TGTGCCAGCAGCGTAGTTCCTACGCGGGAGGGCCGGGGTATGGAGACCCAGTACTTC
CDR3aa: CASSVVPTREGRGMETQYF

abundance: NA
v_gene: TRBV19
d_gene: TRBD1
j_gene: TRBJ1-1
CDR3nt: TGTGCCAGTAGTATAGATTACAACCGGTGGGACAGGGCTTATGAAGCTTTCTTT
CDR3aa: CASSIDYNRWDRAYEAFF

abundance: NA
v_gene: TRBV19
d_gene: NA
j_gene: TRBJ2-7
CDR3nt: TGTGCCAGTAGTATAGTCGGGGTAGGCATCTACGAGCAGTACTTC
CDR3aa: CASSIVGVGIYEQYF

abundance: NA
v_gene: TRBV5-1
d_gene: NA
j_gene: TRBJ1-4
CDR3nt: TGCGCCAGCAGCTTGGGGACACAGCGAGGTGAAAAACTGTTTTTT
CDR3aa: CASSLGTQRGEKLFF

abundance: once
v_gene: TRBV7-2
d_gene: NA
j_gene: TRBJ1-5
CDR3nt: TGTGCCAGCAGCTTAACAGTCAATCAGCCCCAGCATTTT
CDR3aa: CASSLTVNQPQHF

abundance: NA
v_gene: TRBV28
d_gene: TRBD2
j_gene: TRBJ2-7
CDR3nt: TGTGCCAGCAGTTTCATGGGAGGGACCTACGAGCAGTACTTC
CDR3aa: CASSFMGGTYEQYF

abundance: NA
v_gene: TRBV28
d_gene: NA
j_gene: TRBJ1-2
CDR3nt: TGTGCCAGCAGTTTTAATTGGAGAGGGGGTGGCTACACCTTC
CDR3aa: CASSFNWRGGGYTF

abundance: few
v_gene: TRBV7-3
d_gene: NA
j_gene: TRBJ2-6
CDR3nt: TGTGCCAGCAGCACCGGGACTCATACTGGGGCCAACGTCCTGACTTTC
CDR3aa: CASSTGTHTGANVLTF

abundance: few
v_gene: TRBV29-1
d_gene: NA
j_gene: TRBJ2-5
CDR3nt: TGCAGCGTTGATTTGGGCATGGAGACCCAGTACTTC
CDR3aa: CSVDLGMETQYF

abundance: NA
v_gene: TRBV28
d_gene: NA
j_gene: TRBJ2-3
CDR3nt: TGTGCCAGCAGTTTCGCGACAGATACGCAGTATTTT
CDR3aa: CASSFATDTQYF

abundance: NA
v_gene: TRBV5-8
d_gene: NA
j_gene: TRBJ2-7
CDR3nt: TGTGCCAGCAGCTTGATACCAAACTCGGGCTACGAGCAGTACTTC
CDR3aa: CASSLIPNSGYEQYF

abundance: NA
v_gene: TRBV3-1/TRBV3-2
d_gene: NA
j_gene: TRBJ2-7
CDR3nt: TGTGCCAGCAGCCAAGATCTTGACGAGCAGTACTTC
CDR3aa: CASSQDLDEQYF

abundance: NA
v_gene: TRBV28
d_gene: TRBD1
j_gene: TRBJ1-2
CDR3nt: TGTGCCAGCAGACCCGGCTGGACAGGGCGGTCTGGCTACACCTTC
CDR3aa: CASRPGWTGRSGYTF

abundance: NA
v_gene: TRBV3-1/TRBV3-2
d_gene: NA
j_gene: TRBJ1-5
CDR3nt: TGTGCCAGCAGCCCGCGGGGGGGCCCCAATCAGCCCCAGCATTTT
CDR3aa: CASSPRGGPNQPQHF

abundance: NA
v_gene: TRBV18
d_gene: NA
j_gene: TRBJ1-3
CDR3nt: TGTGCCAGCTCATCAATACAGGGATCTGGAAACACCATATATTTT
CDR3aa: CASSSIQGSGNTIYF

abundance: NA
v_gene: TRBV3-1/TRBV3-2
d_gene: TRBD1
j_gene: TRBJ2-7
CDR3nt: TGTGCCAGCAGCCGGTACAGGGGGTACGAGCAGTACTTC
CDR3aa: CASSRYRGYEQYF

abundance: NA
v_gene: TRBV25-1
d_gene: NA
j_gene: TRBJ2-1
CDR3nt: TGTGCCAGCAGTGCCGGGATTGACAATGAGCAGTTCTTC
CDR3aa: CASSAGIDNEQFF

abundance: NA
v_gene: TRBV27
d_gene: NA
j_gene: TRBJ2-7
CDR3nt: TGTGCCAGCAGTTTCTCAGGGGCCTACGAGCAGTACTTC
CDR3aa: CASSFSGAYEQYF

abundance: few
v_gene: TRBV6-2/TRBV6-3
d_gene: TRBD1
j_gene: TRBJ1-1
CDR3nt: TGTGCCAGCAGTACAGGGGGCGTAGAAGCTTTCTTT
CDR3aa: CASSTGGVEAFF

abundance: NA
v_gene: TRBV27
d_gene: TRBD2
j_gene: TRBJ2-2
CDR3nt: TGTGCCAGCAGTCCCCGACGGACTAGCGGAACGTCGAACACCGGGGAGCTGTTTTTT
CDR3aa: CASSPRRTSGTSNTGELFF

abundance: NA
v_gene: TRBV5-1
d_gene: TRBD2
j_gene: TRBJ2-3
CDR3nt: TGCGCCAGCAGCTTTATGCGGGGAGGGAGGACAGATACGCAGTATTTT
CDR3aa: CASSFMRGGRTDTQYF

abundance: NA
v_gene: TRBV6-6
d_gene: TRBD2
j_gene: TRBJ2-7
CDR3nt: TGTGCCAGCATCCCCTCGGCTAGCGGTACCTACGAGCAGTACTTC
CDR3aa: CASIPSASGTYEQYF

abundance: NA
v_gene: TRBV28
d_gene: NA
j_gene: TRBJ2-7
CDR3nt: TGTGCCAGCAGTTTCCAAGGGAGTCTGTACTTC
CDR3aa: CASSFQGSLYF

abundance: NA
v_gene: TRBV14
d_gene: NA
j_gene: TRBJ1-1
CDR3nt: TGTGCCAGCGGTCGACTAAGGGACACTGAAGCTTTCTTT
CDR3aa: CASGRLRDTEAFF

abundance: NA
v_gene: TRBV28
d_gene: NA
j_gene: TRBJ2-5
CDR3nt: TGTGCCAGCAACCCGGCGGCCCAAAAGACCCAGTACTTC
CDR3aa: CASNPAAQKTQYF

abundance: NA
v_gene: TRBV19
d_gene: NA
j_gene: TRBJ1-4
CDR3nt: TGTGCCAGTAGTCCCAGGGGCCAGGCAACTAATGAAAAACTGTTTTTT
CDR3aa: CASSPRGQATNEKLFF

abundance: NA
v_gene: TRBV19
d_gene: TRBD1
j_gene: TRBJ1-6
CDR3nt: TGTGCCAGTAACGACAGGGGGAGGAATTCACCCCTCCACTTT
CDR3aa: CASNDRGRNSPLHF

abundance: NA
v_gene: TRBV19
d_gene: TRBD1
j_gene: TRBJ1-2
CDR3nt: TGTGCCAGTAATTTAGGACAGGGAAACTATGGCTACACCTTC
CDR3aa: CASNLGQGNYGYTF

abundance: NA
v_gene: TRBV3-1/TRBV3-2
d_gene: NA
j_gene: TRBJ1-3
CDR3nt: TGTGCCAGCAGCCAAGCAGTCGGAAACACCATATATTTT
CDR3aa: CASSQAVGNTIYF

abundance: NA
v_gene: TRBV10-3
d_gene: TRBD1
j_gene: TRBJ1-2
CDR3nt: TGTGCCATCAGTGAGATGAAGGGGGCGTCCGGCTACACCTTC
CDR3aa: CAISEMKGASGYTF

abundance: NA
v_gene: TRBV7-6
d_gene: TRBD2
j_gene: TRBJ2-7
CDR3nt: TGTGCCAGCATGGGGGCGACTAGCGGGGGATACGAGCAGTACTTC
CDR3aa: CASMGATSGGYEQYF

abundance: NA
v_gene: TRBV19
d_gene: NA
j_gene: TRBJ2-1
CDR3nt: TGTGCCAGTAGTGCCATGACACCTTACAATGAGCAGTTCTTC
CDR3aa: CASSAMTPYNEQFF

abundance: few
v_gene: TRBV5-1
d_gene: TRBD1
j_gene: TRBJ1-6
CDR3nt: TGCGCCAGCAGCTCCGGACAGGGAGATAATTCACCCCTCCACTTT
CDR3aa: CASSSGQGDNSPLHF

abundance: NA
v_gene: TRBV28
d_gene: NA
j_gene: TRBJ2-7
CDR3nt: TGTGCCAGCAGTTTAGTGATTAGTCGTTGGTCTCGCTACGAGCAGTACTTC
CDR3aa: CASSLVISRWSRYEQYF

abundance: NA
v_gene: TRBV4-1
d_gene: NA
j_gene: TRBJ1-5
CDR3nt: TGCGCCAGCAGCCAAGAGAGTGAGCATCAGCCCCAGCATTTT
CDR3aa: CASSQESEHQPQHF

abundance: NA
v_gene: TRBV21-1
d_gene: NA
j_gene: TRBJ2-6
CDR3nt: TGTGCCCGCCTGCTATTAAACTCTGGGGCCAACGTCCTGACTTTC
CDR3aa: CARLLLNSGANVLTF